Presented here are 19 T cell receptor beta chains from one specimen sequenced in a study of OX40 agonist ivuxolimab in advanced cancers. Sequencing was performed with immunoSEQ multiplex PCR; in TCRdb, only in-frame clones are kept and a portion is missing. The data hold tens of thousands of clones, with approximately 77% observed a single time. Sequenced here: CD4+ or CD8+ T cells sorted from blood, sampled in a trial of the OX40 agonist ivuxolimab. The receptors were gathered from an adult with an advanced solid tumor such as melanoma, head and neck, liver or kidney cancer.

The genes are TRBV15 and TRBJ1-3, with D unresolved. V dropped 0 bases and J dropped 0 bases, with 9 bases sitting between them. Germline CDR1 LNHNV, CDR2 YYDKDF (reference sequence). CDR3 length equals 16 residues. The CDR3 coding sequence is TGTGCCACCAGCAGAGATCCTCATTCCTCTGGAAACACCATATATTTT. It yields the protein CATSRDPHSSGNTIYF.

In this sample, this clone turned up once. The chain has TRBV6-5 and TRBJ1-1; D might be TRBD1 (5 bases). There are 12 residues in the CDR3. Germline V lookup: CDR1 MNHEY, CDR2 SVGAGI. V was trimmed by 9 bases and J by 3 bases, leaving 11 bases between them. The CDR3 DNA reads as TGTGCCAGTTATATGGGGGACACTGAAGCTTTCTTT. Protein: CASYMGDTEAFF.

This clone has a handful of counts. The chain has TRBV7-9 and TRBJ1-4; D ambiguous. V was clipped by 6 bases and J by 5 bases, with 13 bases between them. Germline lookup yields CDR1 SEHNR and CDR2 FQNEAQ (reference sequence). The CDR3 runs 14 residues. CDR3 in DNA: TGTGCCAGCAGACGGCCCGGCCCAAATGAAAAACTGTTTTTT. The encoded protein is CASRRPGPNEKLFF.

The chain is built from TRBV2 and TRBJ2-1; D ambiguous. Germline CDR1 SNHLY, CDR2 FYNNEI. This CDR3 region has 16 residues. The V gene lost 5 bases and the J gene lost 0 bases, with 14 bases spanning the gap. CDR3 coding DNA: TGTGCCAGCAGTCTTTTTCAGGTGAGCTCCTACAATGAGCAGTTCTTC. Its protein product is CASSLFQVSSYNEQFF.

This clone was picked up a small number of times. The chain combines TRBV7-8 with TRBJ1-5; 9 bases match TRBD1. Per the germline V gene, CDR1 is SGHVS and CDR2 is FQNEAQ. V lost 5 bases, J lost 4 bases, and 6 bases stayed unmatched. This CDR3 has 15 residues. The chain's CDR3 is CASSPRQGGNQPQHF. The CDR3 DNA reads TGTGCCAGCAGCCCTCGACAGGGGGGAAATCAGCCCCAGCATTTT.

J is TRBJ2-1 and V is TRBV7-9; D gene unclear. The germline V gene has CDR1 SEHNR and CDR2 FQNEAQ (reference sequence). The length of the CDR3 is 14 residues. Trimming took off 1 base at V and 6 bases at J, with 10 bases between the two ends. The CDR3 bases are TGTGCCAGCAGCTTAGTGGGCTCTGTCAATGAGCAGTTCTTC. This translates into CASSLVGSVNEQFF. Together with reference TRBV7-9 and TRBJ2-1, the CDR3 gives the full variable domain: DTGVSQNPRHKITKRGQNVTFRCDPISEHNRLYWYRQTLGQGPEFLTYFQNEAQLEKSRLLSDRFSAERPKGSFSTLEIQRTEQGDSAMYLCASSLVGSVNEQFFGPGTRLTVL.

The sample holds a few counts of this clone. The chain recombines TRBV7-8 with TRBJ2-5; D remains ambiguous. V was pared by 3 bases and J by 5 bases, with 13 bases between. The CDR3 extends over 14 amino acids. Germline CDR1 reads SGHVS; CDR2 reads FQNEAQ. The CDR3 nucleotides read TGTGCCAGCAGCTTGGTCCGGACCCAGGAGACCCAGTACTTC. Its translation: CASSLVRTQETQYF. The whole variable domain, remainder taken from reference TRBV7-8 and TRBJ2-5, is GAGVSQSPRYKVAKRGQDVALRCDPISGHVSLFWYQQALGQGPEFLTYFQNEAQLDKSGLPSDRFFAERPEGSVSTLKIQRTQQEDSAVYLCASSLVRTQETQYFGPGTRLLVL.

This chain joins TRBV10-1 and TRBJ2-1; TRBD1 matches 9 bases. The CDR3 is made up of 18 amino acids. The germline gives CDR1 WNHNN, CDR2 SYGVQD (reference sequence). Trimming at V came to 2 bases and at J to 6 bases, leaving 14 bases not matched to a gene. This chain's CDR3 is CASSEVVGTGRQGNEQFF. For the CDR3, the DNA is TGCGCCAGCAGTGAGGTGGTCGGGACAGGGCGGCAGGGCAATGAGCAGTTCTTC.

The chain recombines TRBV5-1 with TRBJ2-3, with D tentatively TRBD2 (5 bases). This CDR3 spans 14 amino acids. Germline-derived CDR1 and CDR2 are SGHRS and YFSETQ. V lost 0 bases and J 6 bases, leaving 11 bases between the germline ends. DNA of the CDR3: TGCGCCAGCAGCTTGGGTGGGAGCCCCGATACGCAGTATTTT. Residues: CASSLGGSPDTQYF.

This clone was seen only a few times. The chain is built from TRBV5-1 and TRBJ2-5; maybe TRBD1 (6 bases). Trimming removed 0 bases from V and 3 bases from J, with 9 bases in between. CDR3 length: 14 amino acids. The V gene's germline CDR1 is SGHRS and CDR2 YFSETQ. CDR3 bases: TGCGCCAGCAGCTTGGATTCAGGGGAAGAGACCCAGTACTTC. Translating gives CASSLDSGEETQYF.

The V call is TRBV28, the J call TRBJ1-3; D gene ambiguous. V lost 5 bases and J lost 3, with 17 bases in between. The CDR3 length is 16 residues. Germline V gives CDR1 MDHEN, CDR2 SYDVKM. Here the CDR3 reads CASSPPLSDSGNTIYF. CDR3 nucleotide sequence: TGTGCCAGCAGTCCCCCATTGAGTGATAGTGGAAACACCATATATTTT.

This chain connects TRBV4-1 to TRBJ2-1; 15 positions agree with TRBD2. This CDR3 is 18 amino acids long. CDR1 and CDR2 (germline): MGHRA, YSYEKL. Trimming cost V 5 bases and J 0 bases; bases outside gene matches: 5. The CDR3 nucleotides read TGCGCCAGCAGCTGGGGACTAGCGGGAGGAATCTCCTACAATGAGCAGTTCTTC. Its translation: CASSWGLAGGISYNEQFF.

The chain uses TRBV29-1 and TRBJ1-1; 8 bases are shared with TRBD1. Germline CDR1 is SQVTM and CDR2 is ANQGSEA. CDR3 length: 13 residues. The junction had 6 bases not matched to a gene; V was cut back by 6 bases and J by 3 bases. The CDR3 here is CSVRTGRDTEAFF. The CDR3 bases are TGCAGCGTGAGGACAGGGCGGGACACTGAAGCTTTCTTT. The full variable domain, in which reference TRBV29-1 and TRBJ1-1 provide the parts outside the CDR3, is SAVISQKPSRDICQRGTSLTIQCQVDSQVTMMFWYRQQPGQSLTLIATANQGSEATYESGFVIDKFPISRPNLTFSTLTVSNMSPEDSSIYLCSVRTGRDTEAFFGQGTRLTVV.

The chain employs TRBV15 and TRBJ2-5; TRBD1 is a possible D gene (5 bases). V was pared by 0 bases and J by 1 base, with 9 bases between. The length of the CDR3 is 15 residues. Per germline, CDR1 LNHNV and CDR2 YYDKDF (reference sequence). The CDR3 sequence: CATSRDPDSQETQYF. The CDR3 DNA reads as TGTGCCACCAGCAGAGATCCAGACAGCCAAGAGACCCAGTACTTC.

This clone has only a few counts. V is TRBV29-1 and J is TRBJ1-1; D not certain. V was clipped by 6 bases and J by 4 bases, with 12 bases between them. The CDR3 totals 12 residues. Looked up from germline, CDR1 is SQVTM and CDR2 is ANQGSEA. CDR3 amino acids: CSVLGWGTEAFF. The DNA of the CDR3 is TGCAGCGTGCTGGGGTGGGGCACTGAAGCTTTCTTT.

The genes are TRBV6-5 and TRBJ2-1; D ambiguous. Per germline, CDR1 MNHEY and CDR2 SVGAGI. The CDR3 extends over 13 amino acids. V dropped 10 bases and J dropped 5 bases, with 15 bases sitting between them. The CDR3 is CATHPPYNNEQFF. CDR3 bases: TGTGCCACTCATCCTCCGTACAACAATGAGCAGTTCTTC.

The CDR3 is CASRSGNYEQYF. Written as DNA, the CDR3 is TGCGCCAGCAGGAGCGGGAACTACGAGCAGTACTTC. J is TRBJ2-7 and V is TRBV23-1; 7 nucleotides line up with TRBD2. TRBV23-1 is an ORF; its function is uncertain. V shed 6 bases and J 3 bases; nucleotides not matched to a gene: 2. The CDR3 contains 12 residues.

CDR3: CASSLGWYNEQFF. The CDR3, as DNA: TGTGCCAGCAGCTTAGGTTGGTACAATGAGCAGTTCTTC. The chain combines TRBV7-2 with TRBJ2-1, with D unclear. The CDR3 length is 13 residues. From germline, CDR1 is SGHTA and CDR2 FQGNSA. The germline V and J ends were trimmed by 1 base and 4 bases, with 5 bases remaining between them.

As DNA, the CDR3 is TGTGCCAGCAGTGATTTCTTAGGCAGCGATGAGGACGAGCAGTACTTC. Protein sequence: CASSDFLGSDEDEQYF. V is TRBV6-1 and J is TRBJ2-7; no definite D call. The CDR3 totals 16 residues. Germline lookup yields CDR1 MNHNS and CDR2 SASEGT. Trimming pared 3 bases from V and 5 bases from J, leaving 20 bases between.